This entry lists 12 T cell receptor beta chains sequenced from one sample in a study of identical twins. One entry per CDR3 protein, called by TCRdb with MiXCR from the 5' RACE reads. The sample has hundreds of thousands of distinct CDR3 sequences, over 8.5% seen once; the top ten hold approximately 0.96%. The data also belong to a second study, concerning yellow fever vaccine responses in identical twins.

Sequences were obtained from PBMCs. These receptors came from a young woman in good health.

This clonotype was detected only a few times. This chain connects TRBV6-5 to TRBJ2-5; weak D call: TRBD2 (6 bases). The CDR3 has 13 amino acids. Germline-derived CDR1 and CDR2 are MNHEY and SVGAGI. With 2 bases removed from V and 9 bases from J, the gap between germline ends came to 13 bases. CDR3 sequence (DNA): TGTGCCAGCAGTTACGTGGACTCGGGGGCCCAGTACTTC. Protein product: CASSYVDSGAQYF.

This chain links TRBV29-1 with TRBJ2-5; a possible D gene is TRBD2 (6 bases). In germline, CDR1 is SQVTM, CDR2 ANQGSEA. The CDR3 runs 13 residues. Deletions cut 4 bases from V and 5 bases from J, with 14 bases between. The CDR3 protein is CSVAGPGRETQYF. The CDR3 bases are TGCAGCGTTGCGGGTCCAGGGAGGGAGACCCAGTACTTC.

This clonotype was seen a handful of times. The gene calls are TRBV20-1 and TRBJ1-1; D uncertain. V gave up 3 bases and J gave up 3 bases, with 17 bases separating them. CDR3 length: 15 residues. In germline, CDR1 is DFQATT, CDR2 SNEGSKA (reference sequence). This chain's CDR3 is CSASAPSRMYTEAFF. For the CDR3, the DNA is TGCAGTGCTAGTGCCCCTTCTCGGATGTACACTGAAGCTTTCTTT.

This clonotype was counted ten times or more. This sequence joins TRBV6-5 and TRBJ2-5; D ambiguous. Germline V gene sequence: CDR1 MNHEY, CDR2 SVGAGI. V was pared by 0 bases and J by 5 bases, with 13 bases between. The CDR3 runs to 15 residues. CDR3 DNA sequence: TGTGCCAGCAGTTACTCAACGGTTTTAGGGGAGACCCAGTACTTC. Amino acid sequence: CASSYSTVLGETQYF.

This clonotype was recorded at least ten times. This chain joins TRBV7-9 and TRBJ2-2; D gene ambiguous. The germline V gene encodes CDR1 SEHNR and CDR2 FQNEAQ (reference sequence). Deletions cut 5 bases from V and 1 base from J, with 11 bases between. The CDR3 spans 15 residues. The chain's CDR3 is CASSPGGENTGELFF. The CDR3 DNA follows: TGTGCCAGCAGCCCCGGTGGGGAGAACACCGGGGAGCTGTTTTTT.

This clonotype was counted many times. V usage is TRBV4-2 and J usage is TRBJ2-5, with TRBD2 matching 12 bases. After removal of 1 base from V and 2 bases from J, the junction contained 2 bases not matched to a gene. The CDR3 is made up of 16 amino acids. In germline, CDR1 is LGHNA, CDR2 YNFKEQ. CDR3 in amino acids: CASSQGTSGEQETQYF. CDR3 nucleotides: TGTGCCAGCAGCCAAGGGACTAGCGGGGAACAAGAGACCCAGTACTTC.

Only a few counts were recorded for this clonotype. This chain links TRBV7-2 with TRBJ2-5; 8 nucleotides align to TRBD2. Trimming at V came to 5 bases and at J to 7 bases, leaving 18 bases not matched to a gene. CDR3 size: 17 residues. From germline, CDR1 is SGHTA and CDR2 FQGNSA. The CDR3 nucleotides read TGTGCCAGCAGCCCCCGGACTAGCACCTCCGGCCAGGGGACCCAGTACTTC. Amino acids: CASSPRTSTSGQGTQYF.

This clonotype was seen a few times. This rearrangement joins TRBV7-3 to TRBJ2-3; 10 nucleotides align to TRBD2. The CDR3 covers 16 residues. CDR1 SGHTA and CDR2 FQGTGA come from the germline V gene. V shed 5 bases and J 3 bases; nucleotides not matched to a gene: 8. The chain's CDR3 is CASSHLAGEGTDTQYF. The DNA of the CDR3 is TGTGCCAGCAGCCACCTAGCGGGGGAGGGAACAGATACGCAGTATTTT.

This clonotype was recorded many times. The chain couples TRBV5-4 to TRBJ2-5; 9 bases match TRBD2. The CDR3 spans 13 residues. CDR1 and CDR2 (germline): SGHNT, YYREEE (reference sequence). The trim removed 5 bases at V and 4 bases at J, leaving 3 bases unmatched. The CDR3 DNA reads TGTGCCAGCAGGGCGACTAGCGGAGAGACCCAGTACTTC. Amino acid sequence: CASRATSGETQYF.

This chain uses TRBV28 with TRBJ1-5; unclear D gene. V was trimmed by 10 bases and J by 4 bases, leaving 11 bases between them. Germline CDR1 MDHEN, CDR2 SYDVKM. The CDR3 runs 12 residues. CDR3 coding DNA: TGTGCCACCGGACGGCCAAATCAGCCCCAGCATTTT. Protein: CATGRPNQPQHF.

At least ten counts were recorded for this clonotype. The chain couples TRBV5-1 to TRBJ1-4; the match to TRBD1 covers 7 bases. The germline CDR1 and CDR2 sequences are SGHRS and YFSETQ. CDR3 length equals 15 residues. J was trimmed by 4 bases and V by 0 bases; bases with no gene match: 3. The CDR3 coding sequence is TGCGCCAGCAGCTTGGAGGGACAGTATAATGAAAAACTGTTTTTT. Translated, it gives CASSLEGQYNEKLFF.

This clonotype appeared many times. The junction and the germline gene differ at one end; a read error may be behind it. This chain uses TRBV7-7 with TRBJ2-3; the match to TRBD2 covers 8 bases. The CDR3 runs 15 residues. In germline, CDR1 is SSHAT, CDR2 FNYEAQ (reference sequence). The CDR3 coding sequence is TGTGCTAGCAGTCCTGGACTAGCCAACACAGATACGCAGTATTTT. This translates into CASSPGLANTDTQYF.